One sample yielded the 5 T cell receptor beta chains listed below, sequenced in a study of blood T cell repertoires in COVID-19. The method was immunoSEQ multiplex PCR; TCRdb's version includes in-frame clones alone and lacks a portion of them. The sample yields roughly 220,000 clones, approximately 86% seen once. The sequenced material came from PBMCs or T cells enriched from blood (not recorded which). The source is a woman aged 40-49 years with acute COVID-19.

Of note for this clone: Other nucleotide sequences from this sample produce the same CDR3. The rearrangement links TRBV7-9 to TRBJ1-1; D is undetermined. This CDR3 spans 11 amino acids. Trimming pared 5 bases from V and 4 bases from J, leaving 5 bases between. Germline V CDR1 and CDR2: SEHNR, FQNEAQ (reference sequence). The CDR3 sequence is CASSPGTEAFF. CDR3 DNA: TGTGCCAGCAGCCCCGGCACTGAAGCTTTCTTT.

The V gene is TRBV29-1, the J gene TRBJ2-1; 13 bases fit TRBD2. Germline V gene data show CDR1 as SQVTM and CDR2 as ANQGSEA. This CDR3 has 17 amino acids. With V trimmed by 7 bases and J by 6 bases, 15 bases remained unmatched. The chain's CDR3 is CSGGGLAGVKRGNEQFF. CDR3 bases: TGCAGCGGGGGAGGACTAGCGGGAGTAAAGCGTGGCAATGAGCAGTTCTTC.

The chain carries TRBV4-2 and TRBJ2-5; D perhaps matches TRBD2 (7 bases). The CDR3 has 18 amino acids. From germline, CDR1 is LGHNA and CDR2 YNFKEQ. With 4 bases removed from V and 2 bases from J, the gap between germline ends came to 23 bases. CDR3 sequence reads: CASSRMGGTRETQETQYF. CDR3 in DNA: TGTGCCAGCAGCCGAATGGGGGGGACACGCGAAACTCAAGAGACCCAGTACTTC.

The chain has TRBV7-3 and TRBJ2-1, with TRBD2 matching 11 bases. The CDR3 covers 16 residues. From germline, CDR1 is SGHTA and CDR2 FQGTGA. V was pared by 1 base and J by 6 bases, with 5 bases of the junction left unmatched. CDR3 nucleotide sequence: TGTGCCAGCAGCTTAATTCCCACTAGCGGGGGCAATGAGCAGTTCTTC. Translating it yields CASSLIPTSGGNEQFF.

This rearrangement joins TRBV19 to TRBJ2-1, with TRBD1 identical over 7 bases. Germline values: CDR1 LNHDA, CDR2 SQIVND (reference sequence). The CDR3 sequence is 15 residues long. Germline trimming cut 6 bases from V and 1 base from J; bases unmatched to any gene: 6. CDR3 sequence (DNA): TGTGCCAGTAGGACCGGGACAGCATCCTACAATGAGCAGTTCTTC. Translated: CASRTGTASYNEQFF.